Presented here are 10 T cell receptor beta chains from one specimen sequenced in a study of shared clonotypes between healthy human individuals. Libraries were prepared by immunoSEQ multiplex PCR; TCRdb keeps only in-frame clonotypes and omits some of them. The repertoire includes some 1,400,000 clones, over 95% of them detected once, and more than 0.9% sits in the top ten. The specimen sequenced was naive CD4+ T cells sorted from blood. Subset: CD45RA+ positively selected. The receptors derive from a man under 40 in good health.

The chain has TRBV9 and TRBJ1-4, with unresolved D. Germline V CDR1 and CDR2: SGDLS, YYNGEE. The CDR3 is 13 residues long. V was cut by 0 bases and J by 5 bases, with 5 bases left in between. Written as DNA, the CDR3 is TGTGCCAGCAGCGTAGACCCCAATGAAAAACTGTTTTTT. Translating it yields CASSVDPNEKLFF.

This clone was seen just once. Other DNA sequences within the sample encode an identical CDR3. V and J are TRBV5-1 and TRBJ2-7; 7 positions match TRBD1. V shed 0 bases and J 2 bases; nucleotides not matched to a gene: 5. There are 15 residues in the CDR3. From germline, CDR1 is SGHRS and CDR2 YFSETQ. CDR3 DNA: TGCGCCAGCAGCTTGGCCGGGCAGGGGGCCTACGAGCAGTACTTC. Its translation is CASSLAGQGAYEQYF.

The J gene is TRBJ2-7, the V gene TRBV4-1, with a possible D match to TRBD1 (5 bases). Germline values: CDR1 MGHRA, CDR2 YSYEKL. This CDR3 is built from 14 residues. V lost 4 bases and J 2 bases, leaving 12 bases between the germline ends. CDR3 protein: CASSLEQAAYEQYF. The CDR3 bases are TGCGCCAGCAGCCTTGAACAGGCCGCCTACGAGCAGTACTTC.

The J gene is TRBJ2-7, the V gene TRBV5-4; TRBD2 aligns across 7 bases. The CDR3 has 14 residues. V dropped 2 bases and J dropped 2; count of bases not matched to a gene: 4. Germline assignment: CDR1 SGHNT and CDR2 YYREEE (reference sequence). The DNA for the CDR3 is TGTGCCAGCAGCTTAGACGGGGGGACCTACGAGCAGTACTTC. This sequence encodes CASSLDGGTYEQYF.

The J gene is TRBJ2-7, the V gene TRBV10-3, with D maybe TRBD2 (6 bases). The CDR3 loop spans 13 amino acids. V was clipped by 5 bases and J by 6 bases, with 14 bases between them. The germline CDR1 and CDR2 sequences are ENHRY and SYGVKD. The CDR3 is CAISTPIGSEQYF. The CDR3 DNA reads TGTGCCATCAGTACCCCGATCGGGAGCGAGCAGTACTTC.

The gene calls are TRBV5-1 and TRBJ2-5; no firm D call. Germline CDR1 and CDR2: SGHRS and YFSETQ. The CDR3 is made up of 16 amino acids. V dropped 0 bases and J dropped 2 bases, with 14 bases sitting between them. The chain's CDR3 is CASSLGAANLQETQYF. In DNA, the CDR3 is TGCGCCAGCAGCTTGGGGGCAGCGAATCTACAAGAGACCCAGTACTTC.

The chain uses TRBV10-3 and TRBJ1-2, with 7 bases identical to TRBD1. The germline V gene encodes CDR1 ENHRY and CDR2 SYGVKD. This CDR3 spans 14 amino acids. J was trimmed by 6 bases and V by 2 bases; bases with no gene match: 6. The CDR3: CAISEEQGLDGYTF. For the CDR3, the DNA is TGTGCCATCAGTGAGGAACAGGGGCTTGATGGCTACACCTTC.

V gene TRBV28 combines with J gene TRBJ2-7; D remains unclear. The germline V gene has CDR1 MDHEN and CDR2 SYDVKM. Between the trimmed V and J ends, which lost 9 bases and 4 bases, there was a span of 10 bases. The CDR3 totals 11 residues. CDR3 in amino acids: CASTDGYEQYF. The CDR3 DNA sequence: TGTGCCAGTACGGACGGTTACGAGCAGTACTTC.

The chain employs TRBV27 and TRBJ2-5; 9 bases are a match to TRBD2. J gave up 1 base and V 3 bases, and 6 bases lay outside the gene matches. This CDR3 is built from 16 residues. CDR1 is MNHEY and CDR2 is SMNVEV in the germline V gene (reference sequence). The CDR3 is CASSFRGGRVQETQYF. The CDR3 nucleotides are TGTGCCAGCAGTTTCCGCGGCGGGAGGGTCCAAGAGACCCAGTACTTC.

The chain has TRBV11-3 and TRBJ2-7; D uncertain. The V end was cut by 3 bases, the J end by 0 bases, with 9 bases between. The CDR3 spans 14 residues. Germline V gives CDR1 SGHNT, CDR2 YENEEA. This CDR3 is CASSLELSSYEQYF. Written as DNA, the CDR3 is TGTGCCAGCAGCTTGGAACTCAGCTCCTACGAGCAGTACTTC.